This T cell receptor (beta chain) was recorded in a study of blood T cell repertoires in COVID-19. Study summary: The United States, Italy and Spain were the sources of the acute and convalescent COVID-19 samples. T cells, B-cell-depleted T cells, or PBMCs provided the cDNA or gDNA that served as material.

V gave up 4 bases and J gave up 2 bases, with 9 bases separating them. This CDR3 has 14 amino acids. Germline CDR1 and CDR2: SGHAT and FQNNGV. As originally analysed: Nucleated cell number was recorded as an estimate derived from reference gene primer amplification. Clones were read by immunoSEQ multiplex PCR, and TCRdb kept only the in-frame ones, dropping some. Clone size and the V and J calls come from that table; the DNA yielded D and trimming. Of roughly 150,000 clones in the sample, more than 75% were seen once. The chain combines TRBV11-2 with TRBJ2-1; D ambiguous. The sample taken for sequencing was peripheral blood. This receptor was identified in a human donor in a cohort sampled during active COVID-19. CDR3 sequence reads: CASSSRVAYNEQFF. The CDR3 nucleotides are TGTGCCAGCAGCTCCCGGGTTGCCTACAATGAGCAGTTCTTC.